These 16 T cell receptor beta chains were all obtained from the same sample, sequenced in a study of T cells in Graves' hyperthyroidism and ophthalmopathy. Using RNA transcripts as the source, TCR beta CDR3 regions were amplified. RT-PCR in the first round (using the HTBI primer set) targeted the TCR CDR3. One entry per CDR3 protein results from TCRdb running MiXCR on the multiplex PCR reads. The repertoire holds roughly 600,000 distinct CDR3 sequences, with roughly 15% as singletons. The sample consisted of blood. The receptors here all came from a woman in her forties or fifties with Graves' ophthalmopathy.

The table lists this clonotype with many counts. V usage is TRBV28 and J usage is TRBJ2-5; tentative D call: TRBD2 (6 bases). The germline V gene has CDR1 MDHEN and CDR2 SYDVKM. CDR3 length equals 14 residues. V was clipped by 3 bases and J by 0 bases, with 8 bases between them. The CDR3 sequence is CASSFGGYQETQYF. The CDR3 DNA reads as TGTGCCAGCAGTTTCGGGGGTTACCAAGAGACCCAGTACTTC.

The rearrangement joins TRBV19 to TRBJ2-7; 11 nucleotides match TRBD2. J lost 5 bases, V lost 8 bases, and 11 bases had no gene match. The CDR3 consists of 15 residues. Germline V gene sequence: CDR1 LNHDA, CDR2 SQIVND (reference sequence). CDR3 DNA sequence: TGTGCCAGTCCGCCTAGCGGGAGGAGGCACCACGAGCAGTACTTC. Translating it yields CASPPSGRRHHEQYF.

This clonotype showed up just a few times. This chain links TRBV4-2 with TRBJ2-7, with D tentatively TRBD1 (5 bases). The CDR3 spans 15 residues. The germline CDR1 and CDR2 sequences are LGHNA and YNFKEQ. With 0 bases removed from V and 2 bases from J, the gap between germline ends came to 11 bases. The DNA of the CDR3 is TGTGCCAGCAGCCAAGACAGGGTCGGAACCTACGAGCAGTACTTC. Its translation is CASSQDRVGTYEQYF.

This clonotype was detected a few times. The chain carries TRBV12-3 or TRBV12-4 and TRBJ2-1, with D tentatively TRBD2 (5 bases). CDR3 length: 13 residues. The germline V and J ends were trimmed by 2 bases and 6 bases, with 8 bases remaining between them. For the CDR3, the DNA is TGTGCCAGCAGTTTAATGGCGGGCAATGAGCAGTTCTTC. It codes for CASSLMAGNEQFF.

The chain joins TRBV29-1 to TRBJ2-1; D remains ambiguous. CDR1 is SQVTM, CDR2 ANQGSEA, per germline. Trimming pared 5 bases from V and 6 bases from J, leaving 8 bases between. The CDR3 covers 11 residues. Written as DNA, the CDR3 is TGCAGCGTTTTGGCTTCCAATGAGCAGTTCTTC. It yields the protein CSVLASNEQFF.

This clonotype came up many times. The J gene is TRBJ2-2, the V gene TRBV11-3; D might be TRBD2 (5 bases). This CDR3 comprises 20 residues. V lost 3 bases to trimming and J lost 0 bases, with 23 bases between them. Germline V gives CDR1 SGHNT, CDR2 YENEEA. DNA of the CDR3: TGTGCCAGCAGCTTCGGGCCTGTCGCGGGTATAGTGACGAACACCGGGGAGCTGTTTTTT. Translation: CASSFGPVAGIVTNTGELFF.

In nucleotides, the CDR3 is TGTGCCAGCAGCTTAATGGGGGACGGAGTTTCACCCCTCCACTTT. This translates into CASSLMGDGVSPLHF. This chain links TRBV7-3 with TRBJ1-6; D perhaps matches TRBD1 (5 bases). V lost 1 base and J 9 bases, leaving 13 bases between the germline ends. Germline-derived CDR1 and CDR2 are SGHTA and FQGTGA. CDR3 length equals 15 residues.

This clonotype was seen repeatedly, ten times or more. The V and J genes are TRBV27 and TRBJ1-2; 8 nucleotides match TRBD1. Germline V gene lookup returns CDR1 MNHEY and CDR2 SMNVEV (reference sequence). Trimming took 1 base from V and 6 from J; bases not matched to a gene: 19. This CDR3 spans 19 amino acids. The CDR3 loop is CASSLFPRQGPRGKNGYTF. In nucleotides, the CDR3 is TGTGCCAGCAGTTTATTCCCCCGACAGGGGCCTAGGGGAAAAAATGGCTACACCTTC.

This clonotype appeared many times. This sequence joins TRBV6-6 and TRBJ2-2, with D possibly matching TRBD1 (6 bases). Trimming removed 0 bases from V and 3 bases from J, with 11 bases in between. The germline V gene encodes CDR1 MNHNY and CDR2 SVGAGI (reference sequence). The CDR3 loop spans 16 amino acids. The DNA for the CDR3 is TGTGCCAGCAGTTACTCAGGACAGTCGCACACCGGGGAGCTGTTTTTT. It specifies CASSYSGQSHTGELFF.

This clonotype was seen ten or more times. The chain carries TRBV5-1 and TRBJ2-1, with D possibly matching TRBD2 (5 bases). The CDR3 loop spans 15 amino acids. V was cut by 0 bases and J by 4 bases, with 11 bases left in between. The V gene's germline CDR1 is SGHRS and CDR2 YFSETQ. CDR3 bases: TGCGCCAGCAGCTTGGGAGCACTAGGGTACAATGAGCAGTTCTTC. Encoded protein: CASSLGALGYNEQFF.

This clonotype appeared many times. V is TRBV28 and J is TRBJ1-5; D ambiguous. V gave up 5 bases and J gave up 3 bases, with 11 bases separating them. The CDR3 spans 14 residues. Germline assignment: CDR1 MDHEN and CDR2 SYDVKM. Written as DNA, the CDR3 is TGTGCCAGCAGTCCTCGGTTCTACAATCAGCCCCAGCATTTT. The encoded protein is CASSPRFYNQPQHF.

The rearrangement joins TRBV10-3 to TRBJ2-1, with 14 bases identical to TRBD2. Per the germline V gene, CDR1 is ENHRY and CDR2 is SYGVKD. Losses at the gene ends were 9 bases for V and 1 base for J; bases not matched to a gene: 11. The CDR3 is made up of 18 amino acids. CDR3 amino acids: CAIDTGLAGERSYNEQFF. CDR3 DNA: TGTGCCATTGACACGGGACTAGCGGGAGAGAGGTCCTACAATGAGCAGTTCTTC.

This clonotype was seen repeatedly, ten times or more. The J gene is TRBJ1-2, the V gene TRBV28; 7 bases line up with TRBD1. Per the germline V gene, CDR1 is MDHEN and CDR2 is SYDVKM. The trim removed 5 bases at V and 8 bases at J, leaving 5 bases unmatched. CDR3 size: 12 residues. CDR3 DNA: TGTGCCAGCAGTGTGACAGGGTCCGGCTACACCTTC. Its protein is CASSVTGSGYTF.

This clonotype was detected many times. The chain recombines TRBV6-4 with TRBJ2-5; no definite D call. Germline V gene data show CDR1 as MRHNA and CDR2 as SNTAGT. V lost 5 bases and J 4 bases, leaving 14 bases between the germline ends. The CDR3 is 14 amino acids. The CDR3 DNA sequence: TGTGCCAGCAGTTCGGGCATTGATGGAGAGACCCAGTACTTC. Its protein product is CASSSGIDGETQYF.

This clonotype was detected many times. J is TRBJ1-1 and V is TRBV12-3 or TRBV12-4; D is unresolved. The V end was cut by 5 bases, the J end by 2 bases, with 15 bases between. This CDR3 spans 15 amino acids. CDR3 residues: CASSTANRKNTEAFF. CDR3 DNA: TGTGCCAGCAGTACAGCGAACAGAAAAAACACTGAAGCTTTCTTT.

The table lists this clonotype with a few counts. The DNA for the CDR3 is TGTGCCAGCAGCTTACTACCGGGCTTAGGCACAGATACGCAGTATTTT. It yields the protein CASSLLPGLGTDTQYF. The rearrangement uses TRBV5-6 and TRBJ2-3, with unresolved D. Trimming removed 2 bases from V and 1 base from J, with 14 bases in between. CDR1 is SGHDT, CDR2 YYEEEE, per germline. The CDR3 runs to 16 residues.